The text below deals with one T cell receptor (beta chain). Its antigen remains unidentified. The PCR contained 60 Vbeta and 13 Jbeta primers. Only in-frame clones appear in the TCRdb table, and some are missing; sequencing was by immunoSEQ multiplex PCR. The table has 100,000 to 120,000 clones, over 65% seen once; the top ten hold around 8.4%. The sample belongs to a study of cytomegalovirus exposure and HLA in healthy donors. From germline, CDR1 is MRHNA and CDR2 SNTAGT. The junction had 7 bases not matched to a gene; V was cut back by 4 bases and J by 5 bases. The CDR3 loop spans 16 amino acids. Study findings and constraints: Later on, analysis showed that most CMV-associated TCR beta chains appeared to be HLA-restricted. As a later analysis revealed, the rate of TCR association differed by HLA locus, with DRB1 most and HLA-C fewest.

The sequencing input was PBMCs. This TCR derives from a man between 40 and 49 years old in good health and CMV-seropositive. The chain has TRBV6-4 and TRBJ1-6, with 8 bases fitting TRBD1. This CDR3 reads CASSASGGTDNSPLHF. For the CDR3, the DNA is TGTGCCAGCAGTGCCTCAGGGGGCACCGATAATTCACCCCTCCACTTT.